The entry below describes one TCR beta chain. The entry originates in a study of blood T cell repertoires in COVID-19. Background on the study: Acute and convalescent COVID-19 samples came from the United States, Italy and Spain. T cells, B-cell-depleted T cells, or PBMCs supplied cDNA or gDNA.

Original analysis: Amplified reference gene primers provided the basis for estimating nucleated cell counts. The table came from immunoSEQ multiplex PCR; TCRdb's copy has only in-frame clones and leaves some out. From that table come the V and J calls and clone size; the DNA was used to work out D and trimming. The data hold 30,000 to 35,000 clones, with roughly nine tenths observed a single time. The sequence was obtained from an elderly man with acute or convalescent COVID-19. Specimen: peripheral blood.

The CDR3: CASTQGTGSPYEQYF. CDR3 bases: TGCGCCAGCACCCAGGGGACAGGGAGTCCCTACGAGCAGTACTTC. The V and J genes are TRBV5-1 and TRBJ2-7; 9 nucleotides match TRBD1. Germline loops: CDR1 SGHRS, CDR2 YFSETQ. The CDR3 has 15 amino acids. The V gene end was trimmed by 6 bases and the J gene end by 2 bases; junction bases not matched to a gene: 9.